This TCR beta chain was obtained from a study of cytomegalovirus exposure and HLA in healthy donors. General observations from the study: HLA alleles showed associations with some 15,000 TCR beta sequences in a later analysis, at a 0.05 false discovery rate. An ancestry cluster, one associated with Asian ancestry, reportedly showed fewer N-insertions than the 666-donor mean in a later analysis.

The PCR made use of 60 Vbeta and 13 Jbeta primers. Measured with immunoSEQ multiplex PCR; TCRdb has only the in-frame clones, and not every one. The data hold 75,000 to 95,000 clones, with roughly 63% observed a single time. Points on this clone: Its antigen is currently unknown.

The source material was PBMCs. This receptor was taken from a woman between 25 and 40 years old in good health and CMV-seronegative.

CDR3 residues: CASSTPGGRQFF. The CDR3 nucleotides read TGTGCCAGTAGTACCCCAGGGGGTCGGCAGTTCTTC. The rearrangement uses TRBV19 and TRBJ2-1, with TRBD1 matching 7 bases. Per germline, CDR1 LNHDA and CDR2 SQIVND (reference sequence). The CDR3 covers 12 residues. The V gene end was trimmed by 4 bases and the J gene end by 12 bases; junction bases not matched to a gene: 6. Looking up the rest from reference TRBV19 and TRBJ2-1 gives the full variable domain: DGGITQSPKYLFRKEGQNVTLSCEQNLNHDAMYWYRQDPGQGLRLIYYSQIVNDFQKGDIAEGYSVSREKKESFPLTVTSAQKNPTAFYLCASSTPGGRQFFGPGTRLTVL.